The 7 T cell receptor beta chains reported below all come from one sample, sequenced in a study of early T cells in non-severe SARS-CoV-2 infection (TCRdb year 2021). The library relied on 5' RACE. TCRdb lists the instrument as NextSeq 500. Clones were called with MiXCR by TCRdb after fastp trimmed the public reads at Q25, and only in-frame beta chains were retained. Every entry covers one CDR3 protein and lists the most common genes and DNA from its rows. The sample table holds about 30,000 distinct CDR3 sequences, of which 5.6% were seen once. Jointly, the top ten make up approximately 23% of the sample. The sequenced sample consisted of whole blood. The source is an adult who was a healthcare worker with PCR-confirmed SARS-CoV-2 infection or an uninfected control (not recorded which).

This clonotype has ten or more counts. The chain is built from TRBV12-3 or TRBV12-4 and TRBJ1-5, with D maybe TRBD1 (6 bases). The CDR3 is made up of 14 amino acids. The ends were cut back, 5 bases at V and 4 bases at J, with 12 bases in the middle. The CDR3: CASSPGAINQPQHF. The CDR3 DNA sequence: TGTGCCAGCAGTCCGGGGGCCATTAATCAGCCCCAGCATTTT.

This clonotype was found many times. The chain has TRBV4-2 and TRBJ2-7, with D perhaps TRBD1 (6 bases). V gave up 1 base and J gave up 4 bases, with 14 bases separating them. This CDR3 contains 15 residues. Germline V gene data show CDR1 as LGHNA and CDR2 as YNFKEQ. The CDR3 nucleotides are TGTGCCAGCAGCCAAGGGGGGCAGATAGAGTACGAGCAGTACTTC. Translating gives CASSQGGQIEYEQYF.

This clonotype was seen only a few times. V usage is TRBV7-6 and J usage is TRBJ2-2, with TRBD1 as a possible D gene (5 bases). The CDR3 spans 16 residues. Trimming pared 5 bases from V and 2 bases from J, leaving 15 bases between. Per germline, CDR1 SGHVS and CDR2 FNYEAQ. This CDR3 reads CASSRALGANTGELFF. CDR3 in DNA: TGTGCCAGCAGCCGGGCCCTTGGGGCCAACACCGGGGAGCTGTTTTTT.

A note on this clonotype: A much larger clone differs from this one at a single base, so this may be a read error. The chain joins TRBV10-3 to TRBJ2-7; D perhaps matches TRBD1 (5 bases). Germline CDR1 ENHRY, CDR2 SYGVKD. Deletions cut 4 bases from V and 9 bases from J, with 16 bases between. The CDR3 is made up of 13 amino acids. The CDR3 region is CAISVAGLNGQYF. DNA for the CDR3: TGTGCCATCAGTGTAGCAGGGTTGAACGGGCAGTACTTC.

This clonotype was picked up many times. This chain links TRBV5-1 with TRBJ1-6, with D tentatively TRBD1 (6 bases). Germline CDR1 reads SGHRS; CDR2 reads YFSETQ. The V end was cut by 1 base, the J end by 0 bases, with 17 bases between. The CDR3 length is 19 residues. The CDR3 bases are TGCGCCAGCAGCTTGCAGGGCAGGGGATGGGGCTCCTATAATTCACCCCTCCACTTT. Translating it yields CASSLQGRGWGSYNSPLHF.

This clonotype was detected many times. The chain carries TRBV11-2 and TRBJ2-7, with 10 bases that match TRBD1. Germline values: CDR1 SGHAT, CDR2 FQNNGV. This CDR3 region has 14 residues. The trim removed 1 base at V and 3 bases at J, leaving 0 bases unmatched. CDR3 residues: CASSLGTGGYEQYF. CDR3 DNA sequence: TGTGCCAGCAGCTTAGGGACAGGGGGCTACGAGCAGTACTTC.

This clonotype came up many times. The V call is TRBV4-3, the J call TRBJ2-1; D is possibly TRBD1 or TRBD2 (5 bases each). The CDR3 is made up of 20 amino acids. V lost 0 bases to trimming and J lost 0 bases, with 21 bases between them. Germline CDR1 LGHNA, CDR2 YSLEER. The CDR3 DNA follows: TGCGCCAGCAGCCAAGATCGTTTTTGGGACCGACGAAGCTCCTACAATGAGCAGTTCTTC. As protein: CASSQDRFWDRRSSYNEQFF.